Listed here are 27 T cell receptor beta chains from one sample, sequenced in a study of blood T cell repertoires in COVID-19. Sequencing was performed with immunoSEQ multiplex PCR; in TCRdb, only in-frame clones are kept and a portion is missing. This table holds 90,000 to 130,000 clones, about 89% found once. The sample comprised peripheral blood. The receptors were gathered from a man aged 40-55 years with acute or convalescent COVID-19.

V usage is TRBV29-1 and J usage is TRBJ2-1; TRBD1 matches at 9 bases. V lost 5 bases to trimming and J lost 5 bases; unmatched junction nucleotides: 7. Germline CDR1 SQVTM, CDR2 ANQGSEA. This CDR3 region has 14 residues. CDR3 in DNA: TGCAGCGTTAATCCGGGACAGGGCCACAATGAGCAGTTCTTC. It codes for CSVNPGQGHNEQFF.

The CDR3 coding sequence is TGTGCCAGCAGCCTTAGGGGGTCCCAAGTAATCTCTGGAAACACCATATATTTT. This encodes CASSLRGSQVISGNTIYF. The chain joins TRBV7-2 to TRBJ1-3, with D maybe TRBD1 (6 bases). Germline V gene data show CDR1 as SGHTA and CDR2 as FQGNSA. The V end lost 5 bases, the J end lost 0 bases, and 20 bases lay between the germline ends. The CDR3 length is 18 residues.

The gene calls are TRBV7-9 and TRBJ2-1, with D perhaps TRBD1 (5 bases). V was cut by 5 bases and J by 10 bases, with 15 bases left in between. This CDR3 has 13 amino acids. From germline, CDR1 is SEHNR and CDR2 FQNEAQ (reference sequence). DNA of the CDR3: TGTGCCAGCAGCCCACGACAGTTTGAAGAGCAGTTCTTC. This encodes CASSPRQFEEQFF.

The chain links TRBV19 to TRBJ1-2; 7 nucleotides line up with TRBD1. V shed 5 bases, J shed 2 bases, and the junction held 5 bases outside the gene matches. Germline-derived CDR1 and CDR2 are LNHDA and SQIVND (reference sequence). This CDR3 contains 14 residues. CDR3 amino acids: CASSFRDSNYGYTF. In DNA, the CDR3 is TGTGCCAGTAGTTTCCGGGACAGCAACTATGGCTACACCTTC.

A few counts support this clone. CDR3 DNA: TGTGCCTGGAGTTCCGGGAGCTCTGGAAACACCATATATTTT. Translation: CAWSSGSSGNTIYF. The chain is built from TRBV30 and TRBJ1-3; no firm D call. V lost 2 bases and J 0 bases, leaving 8 bases between the germline ends. The CDR3 runs to 14 residues. From germline, CDR1 is GTSNPN and CDR2 SVGIG (reference sequence).

The rearrangement joins TRBV19 to TRBJ1-5; weak D call: TRBD1 (5 bases). In germline, CDR1 is LNHDA, CDR2 SQIVND (reference sequence). V shed 3 bases and J shed 2 bases, with 11 bases lying between them. The CDR3 is 15 residues long. The DNA of the CDR3 is TGTGCCAGTAGTATCGACAGCCATGGCAATCAGCCCCAGCATTTT. Amino acid sequence: CASSIDSHGNQPQHF.

In this sample, this clone turned up a few times. V and J are TRBV6-6 and TRBJ2-3, with D possibly being TRBD2 (5 bases). The CDR3 is 11 amino acids. Germline loops: CDR1 MNHNY, CDR2 SVGAGI (reference sequence). V was shortened by 8 bases and J by 5 bases, with 8 bases between the two germline ends. CDR3 loop: CASLAGDTQYF. The CDR3, as DNA: TGTGCCAGCCTTGCGGGAGATACGCAGTATTTT.

This clone appeared once. CDR3 bases: TGCGCCAGCAGCCAAGATACGACAGGCAATCAGCCCCAGCATTTT. Translating gives CASSQDTTGNQPQHF. This chain uses TRBV4-3 with TRBJ1-5; tentatively, D is TRBD1 (5 bases). V lost 0 bases, J lost 2 bases, and 8 bases lay in between. This CDR3 has 15 residues. From germline, CDR1 is LGHNA and CDR2 YSLEER.

The V and J genes are TRBV29-1 and TRBJ2-1; the D gene is possibly TRBD2 (6 bases). Deletions cut 3 bases from V and 1 base from J, with 13 bases between. The germline gives CDR1 SQVTM, CDR2 ANQGSEA. The CDR3 covers 15 residues. The DNA of the CDR3 is TGCAGCGTTGATGGGACTGGGCCTTCCTACAATGAGCAGTTCTTC. Protein product: CSVDGTGPSYNEQFF.

The DNA for the CDR3 is TGCGCCAGCAGTGTCAGCGGAATTAACAATGAGCAGTTCTTC. Amino acid sequence: CASSVSGINNEQFF. The chain uses TRBV10-1 and TRBJ2-1, with D tentatively TRBD2 (5 bases). The CDR3 is made up of 14 amino acids. Per the germline V gene, CDR1 is WNHNN and CDR2 is SYGVQD (reference sequence). V was clipped by 4 bases and J by 5 bases, with 12 bases between them.

This clone was counted a few times. The gene calls are TRBV12-3 or TRBV12-4 and TRBJ1-2; 7 bases fit TRBD1. V lost 6 bases, J lost 8 bases, and 9 bases stayed unmatched. The CDR3 length is 13 residues. The DNA for the CDR3 is TGTGCCAGCAGGATGACAGGGTTGGGCGGCTACACCTTC. It codes for CASRMTGLGGYTF.

V usage is TRBV4-2 and J usage is TRBJ1-2, with TRBD1 as a possible D gene (5 bases). V dropped 7 bases and J dropped 8 bases, with 20 bases sitting between them. The CDR3 consists of 14 residues. Looked up from germline, CDR1 is LGHNA and CDR2 is YNFKEQ. The CDR3 DNA follows: TGTGCCAGCAACAAACGGGGGGACCGGGCGGGCTACACCTTC. It codes for CASNKRGDRAGYTF.

This chain connects TRBV12-3 or TRBV12-4 to TRBJ1-3; D is uncertain. Deletions cut 5 bases from V and 3 bases from J, with 5 bases between. This CDR3 is 12 amino acids long. The CDR3 coding sequence is TGTGCCAGCAGTGACATTGGAAACACCATATATTTT. The encoded protein is CASSDIGNTIYF.

This clone was counted between two and nine times. The junction departs from the called germline gene at one end, perhaps through a read error. This chain uses TRBV4-2 with TRBJ1-1; D might be TRBD1 (6 bases). Per the germline V gene, CDR1 is LGHNA and CDR2 is YNFKEQ. The CDR3 contains 17 residues. CDR3: CASSHRGSSTGGLVASF. CDR3 DNA sequence: TGTGCCAGCAGCCACCGCGGCTCCTCCACCGGGGGGCTGGTTGCGAGTTTT.

The V gene is TRBV3-1 (or the pseudogene TRBV3-2), the J gene TRBJ2-1; TRBD1 might be the D (5 bases). The V gene's germline CDR1 is LGHDT and CDR2 YNNKEL (reference sequence). This CDR3 has 14 amino acids. The germline V and J ends were trimmed by 2 bases and 9 bases, with 14 bases remaining between them. Here the CDR3 DNA reads TGTGCCAGCAGCCAACCCGGACATAGGGGTGAGCAGTTCTTC. The encoded protein is CASSQPGHRGEQFF.

The chain combines TRBV25-1 with TRBJ1-2; perhaps TRBD1 as D (5 bases). This CDR3 has 15 amino acids. Per germline, CDR1 MGHDK and CDR2 SYGVNS. V lost 4 bases to trimming and J lost 4 bases, with 16 bases between them. The CDR3 DNA is TGTGCCAGCAGTGGGCATCAGCGGGGGACCTATGGCTACACCTTC. Encoded protein: CASSGHQRGTYGYTF.

The chain links TRBV5-8 to TRBJ2-3, with unresolved D. Germline CDR1 is SGHTS and CDR2 is YDEGEE. Between the trimmed V and J ends, which lost 0 bases and 7 bases, there was a span of 9 bases. The CDR3 runs to 13 residues. CDR3 nucleotides: TGTGCCAGCAGCTTGGGGCGGCCGAATACGCAGTATTTT. Protein: CASSLGRPNTQYF.

This clone has only one observation. This chain links TRBV6-5 with TRBJ1-5; D gene unclear. From germline, CDR1 is MNHEY and CDR2 SVGAGI. The length of the CDR3 is 14 residues. V lost 8 bases and J lost 5, with 16 bases in between. The CDR3 nucleotides are TGTGCCAGCCGTAAGGTGGGAGCGGATCAGCCCCAGCATTTT. Residues: CASRKVGADQPQHF.

This clone was seen just once. The genes are TRBV5-1 and TRBJ2-1; D gene unclear. The V gene lost 0 bases and the J gene lost 8 bases, with 15 bases spanning the gap. The germline V gene has CDR1 SGHRS and CDR2 YFSETQ. The CDR3 is 15 residues long. The CDR3 region has the DNA TGCGCCAGCAGCTTGGGAGGTGGTATGCGGCATGAGCAGTTCTTC. Residues: CASSLGGGMRHEQFF. Supplemented by reference TRBV5-1 and TRBJ2-1, the full variable domain reads KAGVTQTPRYLIKTRGQQVTLSCSPISGHRSVSWYQQTPGQGLQFLFEYFSETQRNKGNFPGRFSGRQFSNSRSEMNVSTLELGDSALYLCASSLGGGMRHEQFFGPGTRLTVL.

This chain joins TRBV25-1 and TRBJ1-1; possible D gene TRBD1, 6 bases. Germline CDR1 and CDR2: MGHDK and SYGVNS. Between the trimmed V and J ends, which lost 6 bases and 0 bases, there was a span of 17 bases. This CDR3 is 16 amino acids long. The CDR3 reads CASSQSGGPVNTEAFF. The CDR3 region has the DNA TGTGCCAGCAGCCAATCGGGGGGGCCCGTGAACACTGAAGCTTTCTTT.

This CDR3 is CASTSTGDTDTQYF. CDR3 nucleotide sequence: TGCGCCAGCACTTCGACAGGAGACACAGATACGCAGTATTTT. The chain links TRBV4-1 to TRBJ2-3; tentative D call: TRBD1 (6 bases). The CDR3 is 14 amino acids. Trimming stripped 7 bases from V and 2 bases from J, with 13 bases between. The V gene's germline CDR1 is MGHRA and CDR2 YSYEKL.

The chain carries TRBV7-2 and TRBJ2-3; TRBD1 agrees at 7 bases. The CDR3 length is 14 residues. V was clipped by 6 bases and J by 3 bases; unmatched bases: 6. Germline V lookup: CDR1 SGHTA, CDR2 FQGNSA. The CDR3 loop reads CASRPGQSTDTQYF. The CDR3, as DNA: TGTGCCAGCAGACCGGGACAGAGTACAGATACGCAGTATTTT. Supplemented by reference TRBV7-2 and TRBJ2-3, the full variable domain reads GAGVSQSPSNKVTEKGKDVELRCDPISGHTALYWYRQSLGQGLEFLIYFQGNSAPDKSGLPSDRFSAERTGGSVSTLTIQRTQQEDSAVYLCASRPGQSTDTQYFGPGTRLTVL.

The chain is built from TRBV10-3 and TRBJ2-3; 9 nucleotides align to TRBD2. The CDR3 loop spans 16 amino acids. J was trimmed by 4 bases and V by 2 bases; bases with no gene match: 7. The V gene's germline CDR1 is ENHRY and CDR2 SYGVKD. The CDR3 loop reads CAISEAAGGFSDTQYF. In DNA, the CDR3 is TGTGCCATCAGTGAGGCGGCGGGGGGGTTTTCAGATACGCAGTATTTT.

At least ten counts were recorded for this clone. This chain joins TRBV2 and TRBJ2-7; 10 bases fit TRBD2. The CDR3 loop spans 14 amino acids. With 3 bases clipped from V and 6 bases from J, the junction kept 5 bases outside the gene matches. Germline CDR1 SNHLY, CDR2 FYNNEI. CDR3 coding DNA: TGTGCCAGCAGTGACCCAGCGGGAGGGGTCGAGCAGTACTTC. As protein: CASSDPAGGVEQYF.

This clone is a singleton in its sample. The rearrangement links TRBV9 to TRBJ2-1, with 10 positions matching TRBD2. Trimming took 0 bases from V and 6 from J; bases not matched to a gene: 6. The CDR3 runs to 16 residues. In germline, CDR1 is SGDLS, CDR2 YYNGEE. CDR3 coding DNA: TGTGCCAGCAGCGTAGCGCTAGCGGGGGCCTCCAATGAGCAGTTCTTC. Translation: CASSVALAGASNEQFF.

This clone was found once. This chain joins TRBV19 and TRBJ1-1; 12 bases are a match to TRBD1. Trimming at V came to 4 bases and at J to 6 bases, leaving 9 bases not matched to a gene. The germline V gene has CDR1 LNHDA and CDR2 SQIVND (reference sequence). This CDR3 contains 16 residues. Here the CDR3 reads CASSTGTGGFLPEAFF. The CDR3 DNA sequence: TGTGCCAGTAGTACCGGGACAGGGGGCTTTTTACCTGAAGCTTTCTTT. Full variable domain (rest looked up from reference TRBV19 and TRBJ1-1): DGGITQSPKYLFRKEGQNVTLSCEQNLNHDAMYWYRQDPGQGLRLIYYSQIVNDFQKGDIAEGYSVSREKKESFPLTVTSAQKNPTAFYLCASSTGTGGFLPEAFFGQGTRLTVV.

The gene calls are TRBV5-4 and TRBJ1-6; TRBD1 matches 7 bases. Germline CDR1 SGHNT, CDR2 YYREEE (reference sequence). CDR3 length: 16 amino acids. Germline trimming cut 0 bases from V and 3 bases from J; bases unmatched to any gene: 3. This chain's CDR3 is CASSLGQGLYNSPLHF. CDR3 DNA: TGTGCCAGCAGCTTGGGACAGGGACTCTATAATTCACCCCTCCACTTT.